This T cell receptor beta chain was retrieved from a study of T cell responses to AZD1222 COVID-19 vaccine. Findings of the study overall: Across spike, vaccine-associated CD4 TCRs were found, dominant at 160-218 and 743-854. Baseline antibody screening turned up just six or seven seropositive AZD1222 recipients.

Timing groups of about 4 and about 12 weeks for second doses were pooled. A note on this clone: Its specificity is not known.

Sequenced by immunoSEQ multiplex PCR; TCRdb stores in-frame clones only, minus some. This sample has around 110,000 clones, with 92% found just once. The CDR3 is 16 residues long. The ends were cut back, 4 bases at V and 0 bases at J, with 14 bases in the middle. From germline, CDR1 is MGHRA and CDR2 YSYEKL. This sequence joins TRBV4-1 and TRBJ2-3; perhaps TRBD2 as D (6 bases). The sequence came from an adult who received the AZD1222 COVID-19 vaccine. The source was peripheral blood, collected 28 days after the second AZD1222 dose. CDR3 in DNA: TGCGCCAGCAGCCTAAACGGGGCGGGGAGCACAGATACGCAGTATTTT. It codes for CASSLNGAGSTDTQYF.